These T cell receptor beta chains were read from a single sample in a study of response to subunit inactivated influenza vaccine. Each CDR3 protein is one row after TCRdb ran MiXCR on the RT-PCR reads. The data show 860,000 or so distinct CDR3 sequences, 21% seen once. The source was PBMCs from blood, collected less than 6 days after vaccination. These receptors came from a man in his forties or fifties who received an inactivated influenza vaccine. CDR3s include the opening cysteine and the closing phenylalanine or tryptophan. A D gene is named only where the DNA matches it firmly.

v_gene	d_gene	j_gene	CDR3aa
TRBV27	TRBD2	TRBJ2-2	CASSVSQKGLGDTGELFF
TRBV12-3/TRBV12-4	TRBD1	TRBJ2-2	CASRRTGGGTGELFF
TRBV12-3/TRBV12-4	TRBD2	TRBJ2-7	CASSLSSGDYEQYF
TRBV6-4	TRBD2	TRBJ2-1	CASRGTSGGASYNEQFF
TRBV7-2	NA	TRBJ2-5	CASNSNRDLIRLQYF
TRBV7-2	NA	TRBJ2-5	CASSPRALPGTQYF
TRBV4-1	NA	TRBJ2-5	CASSQEVRTQETQYF
TRBV7-8	NA	TRBJ2-1	CASSLEGGGSYNEQFF
TRBV7-9	NA	TRBJ2-5	CASRPISGALETQYF
TRBV24-1	TRBD1	TRBJ2-1	CATSDAGTGASDEQFF
TRBV6-2/TRBV6-3	TRBD2	TRBJ2-1	CASSYALGTSGFDEQFF
TRBV6-2/TRBV6-3	NA	TRBJ2-6	CASSRGRFSGANVLTF
TRBV5-1	TRBD1	TRBJ2-5	CASSSGTGAETQYF
TRBV5-6	NA	TRBJ2-5	CAISPGLRGLLETQYF
TRBV4-3	NA	TRBJ1-6	CASSQEGSDNSPLHF
TRBV29-1	NA	TRBJ2-3	CSVPLPDFTDTQYF
TRBV6-2/TRBV6-3	TRBD1	TRBJ1-5	CASTWTGRDQPQHF
TRBV12-3/TRBV12-4	NA	TRBJ1-5	CASSQHGSYQPQHF